A single sample is the source of the 24 T cell receptor beta chains below, sequenced in a study of CD8 T cells in ankylosing spondylitis. TCRdb re-called the 5' RACE reads with MiXCR, one entry per CDR3 protein. The table shows approximately 220,000 distinct CDR3 sequences, with around 25% occurring only once. Material for sequencing was blood, either unsorted or a sorted T cell fraction (not recorded which). These TCRs come from a male donor with ankylosing spondylitis or in good health (not recorded which).

This clonotype was detected ten times or more. The gene calls are TRBV29-1 and TRBJ2-7; 7 bases agree with TRBD2. The CDR3 spans 12 residues. V lost 6 bases to trimming and J lost 2 bases; unmatched junction nucleotides: 4. From germline, CDR1 is SQVTM and CDR2 ANQGSEA. The CDR3 DNA reads as TGCAGCGTCCAGCGGGATACCTACGAGCAGTACTTC. This sequence encodes CSVQRDTYEQYF.

This clonotype showed up many times. The rearrangement uses TRBV12-3 or TRBV12-4 and TRBJ2-7; 7 nucleotides agree with TRBD1. This CDR3 is 12 amino acids long. Trimming removed 6 bases from V and 6 bases from J; junction bases left unmatched: 5. The CDR3 spells CASSLRGFEQYF. The CDR3 nucleotides read TGTGCCAGCAGCCTCAGGGGGTTCGAGCAGTACTTC.

This clonotype was counted ten times or more. The CDR3 DNA is TGTGCCAGCAGTTTACCCGGGGTGAACACTGAAGCTTTCTTT. Amino acid sequence: CASSLPGVNTEAFF. J is TRBJ1-1 and V is TRBV28, with no clear D. Trimming shortened V by 2 bases and J by 0 bases, and 7 bases separated the two germline ends. This CDR3 has 14 residues. Germline V gene lookup returns CDR1 MDHEN and CDR2 SYDVKM. Full variable domain (remainder filled in from reference TRBV28 and TRBJ1-1): DVKVTQSSRYLVKRTGEKVFLECVQDMDHENMFWYRQDPGLGLRLIYFSYDVKMKEKGDIPEGYSVSREKKERFSLILESASTNQTSMYLCASSLPGVNTEAFFGQGTRLTVV.

This clonotype was found many times. This chain connects TRBV13 to TRBJ2-1; 12 positions match TRBD1. Germline assignment: CDR1 PRHDT and CDR2 FYEKMQ (reference sequence). Trimming removed 5 bases from V and 10 bases from J; junction bases left unmatched: 9. CDR3 length: 15 residues. The CDR3 reads CASSSYTGTGGEQFF. The CDR3 DNA reads as TGTGCCAGCAGCAGTTATACTGGGACAGGGGGCGAGCAGTTCTTC.

This clonotype was seen ten or more times. The CDR3 sequence: CASSAGDADTQYF. The DNA for the CDR3 is TGTGCCAGCAGTGCCGGGGACGCAGATACGCAGTATTTT. The V gene is TRBV12-3 or TRBV12-4, the J gene TRBJ2-3; D possibly matches TRBD1 or TRBD2 (5 bases each). This CDR3 comprises 13 residues. V lost 5 bases and J lost 4, with 10 bases in between.

A word on this clonotype: Possible read error: a much larger clone is one base away. The chain uses TRBV20-1 and TRBJ2-5, with TRBD2 matching 7 bases. The CDR3 extends over 12 amino acids. Germline assignment: CDR1 DFQATT and CDR2 SNEGSKA (reference sequence). The DNA for the CDR3 is TGCAGTGCCCTGGGACTAAAAGAGACCCAGTCCTTC. It is translated as CSALGLKETQSF.

This clonotype was detected a few times. V gene TRBV12-3 or TRBV12-4 combines with J gene TRBJ2-6, with 7 bases lining up with TRBD1. V gave up 5 bases and J gave up 0 bases; unmatched junction bases: 13. This CDR3 is built from 19 residues. Here the CDR3 reads CASSAGTAGLSSGANVLTF. CDR3 in DNA: TGTGCCAGCAGTGCCGGGACAGCTGGACTCAGCTCTGGGGCCAACGTCCTGACTTTC.

In its sample, this clonotype was seen many times. This chain uses TRBV29-1 with TRBJ1-1; D remains ambiguous. The ends were cut back, 7 bases at V and 6 bases at J, with 15 bases in the middle. The germline gives CDR1 SQVTM, CDR2 ANQGSEA. The CDR3 is 12 residues long. CDR3 region: CSGATLPSEAFF. CDR3 nucleotide sequence: TGCAGCGGAGCGACACTGCCCTCTGAAGCTTTCTTT. The full variable domain, its missing parts supplied by reference TRBV29-1 and TRBJ1-1, is SAVISQKPSRDICQRGTSLTIQCQVDSQVTMMFWYRQQPGQSLTLIATANQGSEATYESGFVIDKFPISRPNLTFSTLTVSNMSPEDSSIYLCSGATLPSEAFFGQGTRLTVV.

The chain uses TRBV6-1 and TRBJ2-3, with a possible D match to TRBD2 (5 bases). This CDR3 has 14 residues. The V end lost 7 bases, the J end lost 1 base, and 12 bases lay between the germline ends. Germline V lookup: CDR1 MNHNS, CDR2 SASEGT. The CDR3 DNA reads TGTGCCAGCAAGAGGGTGATCGGCACAGATACGCAGTATTTT. Translated: CASKRVIGTDTQYF.

This clonotype was observed at least ten times. The J gene is TRBJ1-6, the V gene TRBV15; D unresolved. CDR1 LNHNV and CDR2 YYDKDF come from the germline V gene (reference sequence). CDR3 size: 14 residues. Trimming cost V 4 bases and J 5 bases, with 9 bases left between them. The CDR3 nucleotides read TGTGCCACCAGCAAACCAGAAAATAATTCACCCCTCCACTTT. Its translation is CATSKPENNSPLHF.

There are a few counts of this clonotype. The chain links TRBV18 to TRBJ2-1; either TRBD1 or TRBD2 may supply D (5 bases each). CDR1 is KGHSH and CDR2 is LQKENI in the germline V gene. The CDR3 loop spans 14 amino acids. Trimming took 3 bases from V and 7 from J, leaving 13 bases between them. The CDR3 is CASSPDGARNEQFF. The CDR3 region has the DNA TGTGCCAGCTCACCGGACGGGGCGCGTAATGAGCAGTTCTTC.

This clonotype was picked up many times. This chain links TRBV10-1 with TRBJ2-2; TRBD2 agrees at 15 bases. J lost 4 bases, V lost 10 bases, and 13 bases had no gene match. Germline values: CDR1 WNHNN, CDR2 SYGVQD (reference sequence). This CDR3 spans 18 amino acids. The CDR3 spells CAIKTGLAGGGPTGELFF. The CDR3 DNA is TGCGCCATCAAAACGGGACTAGCGGGAGGTGGGCCCACCGGGGAGCTGTTTTTT.

The gene calls are TRBV15 and TRBJ2-1; TRBD2 agrees at 11 bases. The ends lost 0 bases at V and 4 bases at J; junction bases unmatched: 5. The CDR3 sequence is 17 residues long. CDR1 is LNHNV and CDR2 is YYDKDF in the germline V gene (reference sequence). The CDR3 DNA follows: TGTGCCACCAGCAGAGATACTCTAGCGGGAGGATACAATGAGCAGTTCTTC. Residues: CATSRDTLAGGYNEQFF.

This clonotype turned up a few times. The chain couples TRBV6-1 to TRBJ1-5; 8 nucleotides agree with TRBD1. With 5 bases clipped from V and 1 base from J, the junction kept 7 bases outside the gene matches. CDR1 is MNHNS and CDR2 is SASEGT in the germline V gene. The CDR3 contains 16 residues. CDR3 sequence: CASSPRTGLSNQPQHF. The DNA of the CDR3 is TGTGCCAGCAGTCCTCGGACAGGGTTAAGCAATCAGCCCCAGCATTTT.

For this clonotype: A read error may explain this, as a much larger clone is one base away. The chain links TRBV5-1 to TRBJ1-2, with D perhaps matching TRBD1 (6 bases). The CDR3 has 14 residues. The germline V gene has CDR1 SGHRS and CDR2 YFSETQ. The CDR3 loop is CTSSLEDRSYGYTF. The DNA for the CDR3 is TGCACCAGCAGCTTGGAGGACAGATCCTATGGCTACACCTTC.

This chain connects TRBV20-1 to TRBJ2-5; D ambiguous. CDR3 size: 14 residues. V lost 5 bases and J lost 1, with 14 bases in between. The V gene's germline CDR1 is DFQATT and CDR2 SNEGSKA (reference sequence). CDR3 amino acids: CSAVRRAAQETQYF. CDR3 nucleotides: TGCAGTGCTGTAAGACGGGCTGCCCAAGAGACCCAGTACTTC.

The V and J genes are TRBV15 and TRBJ2-5; 8 bases are a match to TRBD2. V lost 1 base to trimming and J lost 5 bases; unmatched junction nucleotides: 9. The CDR3 runs 16 residues. CDR1 and CDR2 from the germline V gene are LNHNV and YYDKDF (reference sequence). In DNA, the CDR3 is TGTGCCACCAGCAGAGGATCGAGCGGGAGCGGGGAGACCCAGTACTTC. Translating it yields CATSRGSSGSGETQYF.

This clonotype was seen a handful of times. This chain connects TRBV20-1 to TRBJ2-1; no clear D. Deletions cut 0 bases from V and 8 bases from J, with 11 bases between. The CDR3 contains 13 residues. Germline V gives CDR1 DFQATT, CDR2 SNEGSKA (reference sequence). CDR3 coding DNA: TGCAGTGCTAGAGATCCGTCGTCACATGAGCAGTTCTTC. Amino acids: CSARDPSSHEQFF.

This clonotype was found a few times. The V gene is TRBV7-6, the J gene TRBJ1-3; weak D call: TRBD1 (5 bases). The V gene's germline CDR1 is SGHVS and CDR2 FNYEAQ. The CDR3 sequence is 16 residues long. V was shortened by 2 bases and J by 1 base, with 12 bases between the two germline ends. CDR3 region: CASSLYGRGSGNTIYF. CDR3 coding DNA: TGTGCCAGCAGCTTATACGGGCGGGGGTCTGGAAACACCATATATTTT.

This clonotype was counted only a few times. The chain combines TRBV6-2 or TRBV6-3 with TRBJ2-2; a possible D gene is TRBD1 (5 bases). The germline V and J ends were trimmed by 5 bases and 2 bases, with 9 bases remaining between them. The length of the CDR3 is 14 residues. Germline V gene sequence: CDR1 MNHEY, CDR2 SVGEGT. For the CDR3, the DNA is TGTGCCAGCAGTCGACAGCTCAACACCGGGGAGCTGTTTTTT. As protein: CASSRQLNTGELFF.

This clonotype has more than one count but fewer than ten. The genes are TRBV7-2 and TRBJ2-1; 7 nucleotides align to TRBD1. In germline, CDR1 is SGHTA, CDR2 FQGNSA. CDR3 length: 12 residues. Trimming took 3 bases from V and 8 from J; bases not matched to a gene: 1. The CDR3, as DNA: TGTGCCAGCAGCTTGAGGGGGCATGAGCAGTTCTTC. This translates into CASSLRGHEQFF.

Ten or more counts support this clonotype. The genes are TRBV3-1 and TRBJ2-1; D is tentatively TRBD1 or TRBD2 (5 bases each). Germline V CDR1 and CDR2: LGHDT, YNNKEL (reference sequence). Trimming pared 1 base from V and 1 base from J, leaving 14 bases between. CDR3 length: 17 amino acids. The DNA for the CDR3 is TGTGCCAGCAGCCAAGTTTTGGGGACGAATTCCTACAATGAGCAGTTCTTC. Amino acids: CASSQVLGTNSYNEQFF.

This clonotype has only a few counts. The CDR3 nucleotides are TGTGCCGCGGCGTCTAGCGGGGGACAAGAGACCCAGTACTTC. Translated, it gives CAAASSGGQETQYF. The chain employs TRBV24-1 and TRBJ2-5; 10 nucleotides align to TRBD2. Germline CDR1 is KGHDR and CDR2 is SFDVKD. The V gene end was trimmed by 12 bases and the J gene end by 2 bases; junction bases not matched to a gene: 8. This CDR3 spans 14 amino acids.

This clonotype was seen many times. The rearrangement links TRBV11-1 to TRBJ2-2, with 7 bases fitting TRBD1. Per the germline V gene, CDR1 is SGHAT and CDR2 is FQDESV (reference sequence). The length of the CDR3 is 15 residues. Losses at the gene ends were 5 bases for V and 4 bases for J; bases not matched to a gene: 7. CDR3 protein: CASSTTGAGTGELFF. The CDR3, as DNA: TGTGCCAGCAGCACAACAGGGGCAGGCACCGGGGAGCTGTTTTTT.